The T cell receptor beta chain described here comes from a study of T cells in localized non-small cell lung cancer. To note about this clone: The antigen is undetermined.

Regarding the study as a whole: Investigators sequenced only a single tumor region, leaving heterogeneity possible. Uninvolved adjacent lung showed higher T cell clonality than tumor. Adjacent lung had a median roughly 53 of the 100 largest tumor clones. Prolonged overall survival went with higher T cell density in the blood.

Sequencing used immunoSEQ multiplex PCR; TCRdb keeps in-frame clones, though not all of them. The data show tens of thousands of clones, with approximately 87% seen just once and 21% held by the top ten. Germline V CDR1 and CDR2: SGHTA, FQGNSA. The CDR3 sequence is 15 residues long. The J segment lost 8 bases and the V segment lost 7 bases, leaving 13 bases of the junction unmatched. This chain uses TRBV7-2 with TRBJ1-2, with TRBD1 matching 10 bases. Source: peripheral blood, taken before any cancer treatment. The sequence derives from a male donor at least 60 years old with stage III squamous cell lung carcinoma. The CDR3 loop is CASIVDPGQGNGYTF. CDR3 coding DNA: TGTGCCAGCATCGTCGACCCGGGACAGGGGAACGGCTACACCTTC. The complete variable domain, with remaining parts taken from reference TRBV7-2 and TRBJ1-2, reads GAGVSQSPSNKVTEKGKDVELRCDPISGHTALYWYRQSLGQGLEFLIYFQGNSAPDKSGLPSDRFSAERTGGSVSTLTIQRTQQEDSAVYLCASIVDPGQGNGYTFGSGTRLTVV.